This T cell receptor (beta chain) comes out of a study of breast tumors, draining lymph nodes, adjacent tissues. V gave up 5 bases and J gave up 3 bases, with 11 bases separating them. The V gene's germline CDR1 is SGHAT and CDR2 FQNNGV. The CDR3 contains 14 residues. Axillary draining lymph nodes of breast cancer patients supplied the node samples. TCRdb reanalysed the multiplex PCR reads using MiXCR and keeps one entry per CDR3 protein. Of more than 250,000 distinct CDR3 sequences listed, roughly 30% are singletons. This clonotype was seen ten or more times. Its matching antigen is unknown. General study points: Data fit most tumor T cells coming from lymph node, expanding in tumor. Luminal-like breast cancer showed significantly higher tumor–nontumor repertoire similarity than basal-like.

Source material: axillary lymph node tissue. The chain is built from TRBV11-2 and TRBJ1-5; TRBD1 is a possible D gene (6 bases). The clonotype was recovered from a female donor with breast cancer. Some clones in this sample may be carry-over from other donors' samples. In DNA form, the CDR3 reads TGTGCCAGCAGCCCCACAGGGTCCAATCAGCCCCAGCATTTT. Amino acids: CASSPTGSNQPQHF.